A single sample gave rise to the 19 T cell receptor beta chains below, sequenced in a study of CD8 T cells in ankylosing spondylitis. General observations from the study: Seemingly characteristic of ankylosing spondylitis blood was a TCR beta motif consisting of several highly homologous variants.

The antigens these receptors bind are not known. MiXCR was run by TCRdb on the 5' RACE reads, yielding one entry per CDR3 protein. Of hundreds of thousands of distinct CDR3 sequences in the sample, 10% to 15% were seen once. Material: blood, either unsorted or a sorted T cell fraction (not recorded which). Receptor source: a male donor with ankylosing spondylitis.

The J gene is TRBJ1-3, the V gene TRBV15, with unresolved D. The germline CDR1 and CDR2 sequences are LNHNV and YYDKDF (reference sequence). The V and J ends lost 1 base and 0 bases respectively, with 7 bases between them. The CDR3 consists of 15 residues. The CDR3 is CATSRGPSSGNTIYF. CDR3 coding DNA: TGTGCCACCAGCAGAGGTCCGAGCTCTGGAAACACCATATATTTT.

Many counts were recorded for this clonotype. J is TRBJ2-1 and V is TRBV29-1; 9 nucleotides line up with TRBD2. Germline loops: CDR1 SQVTM, CDR2 ANQGSEA. The trim removed 4 bases at V and 4 bases at J, leaving 11 bases unmatched. The CDR3 is made up of 16 amino acids. The CDR3 DNA sequence: TGCAGCGTTGGAGGCGGGAGGGGGACCATTTACAATGAGCAGTTCTTC. It is translated as CSVGGGRGTIYNEQFF.

This clonotype occurred a few times. The chain uses TRBV7-2 and TRBJ2-1; D is undetermined. With 5 bases removed from V and 4 bases from J, the gap between germline ends came to 12 bases. Germline V lookup: CDR1 SGHTA, CDR2 FQGNSA. This CDR3 contains 14 residues. The CDR3 protein is CASSTRLVYNEQFF. CDR3 nucleotide sequence: TGTGCCAGCAGCACGCGACTGGTTTACAATGAGCAGTTCTTC.

This clonotype was recorded at least ten times. The chain links TRBV7-2 to TRBJ1-4; TRBD1 is a possible D gene (5 bases). Looked up from germline, CDR1 is SGHTA and CDR2 is FQGNSA. The CDR3 has 14 residues. V lost 1 base and J lost 8, with 11 bases in between. The CDR3: CASSLGPTEEKLFF. Here the CDR3 DNA reads TGTGCCAGCAGCTTAGGACCGACAGAGGAAAAACTGTTTTTT.

The CDR3 DNA reads as TGTGCCAGCATGCCTAGAACACCTCAAACCTACAATGAGCAGTTCTTC. The encoded protein is CASMPRTPQTYNEQFF. The J gene is TRBJ2-1, the V gene TRBV11-3; D not resolved. Trimming removed 7 bases from V and 2 bases from J, with 18 bases in between. This CDR3 is built from 16 residues. Germline loops: CDR1 SGHNT, CDR2 YENEEA.

Many counts were recorded for this clonotype. The V gene is TRBV20-1, the J gene TRBJ1-4; no definite D call. In germline, CDR1 is DFQATT, CDR2 SNEGSKA (reference sequence). Trimming stripped 3 bases from V and 1 base from J, with 15 bases between. The CDR3 loop spans 16 amino acids. CDR3 sequence reads: CSASSLGSGTNEKLFF. Here the CDR3 DNA reads TGCAGTGCTAGTTCGCTAGGGAGCGGAACTAATGAAAAACTGTTTTTT.

V usage is TRBV7-2 and J usage is TRBJ1-2; D is ambiguous. Trimming pared 0 bases from V and 4 bases from J, leaving 6 bases between. The germline V gene has CDR1 SGHTA and CDR2 FQGNSA. The CDR3 has 13 amino acids. This CDR3 is CASSLAGRYGYTF. As DNA, the CDR3 is TGTGCCAGCAGCTTAGCAGGCCGCTATGGCTACACCTTC. Together with reference TRBV7-2 and TRBJ1-2, the CDR3 gives the full variable domain: GAGVSQSPSNKVTEKGKDVELRCDPISGHTALYWYRQSLGQGLEFLIYFQGNSAPDKSGLPSDRFSAERTGGSVSTLTIQRTQQEDSAVYLCASSLAGRYGYTFGSGTRLTVV.

The chain's CDR3 is CATSSGPAGRDTGELFF. CDR3 DNA sequence: TGTGCCACCAGCTCTGGCCCCGCAGGGAGGGACACCGGGGAGCTGTTTTTT. This chain uses TRBV15 with TRBJ2-2, with 7 bases identical to TRBD2. The germline V gene has CDR1 LNHNV and CDR2 YYDKDF (reference sequence). This CDR3 region has 17 residues. V lost 5 bases and J lost 3; bases outside the gene matches: 12.

The chain couples TRBV11-3 to TRBJ2-7, with 7 bases fitting TRBD1. J lost 2 bases, V lost 4 bases, and 11 bases had no gene match. The CDR3 is 16 amino acids. Looked up from germline, CDR1 is SGHNT and CDR2 is YENEEA. The CDR3 loop reads CASSSSTGKGAYEQYF. The CDR3 coding sequence is TGTGCCAGCAGCTCTTCGACAGGGAAAGGGGCCTACGAGCAGTACTTC.

The chain is built from TRBV20-1 and TRBJ2-7; perhaps TRBD2 as D (5 bases). Trimming took off 0 bases at V and 6 bases at J, with 18 bases between the two ends. Germline CDR1 reads DFQATT; CDR2 reads SNEGSKA (reference sequence). This CDR3 has 15 amino acids. DNA of the CDR3: TGCAGTGCTAGAGATAGCGTAGATTTTTTAGGCGAGCAGTACTTC. The encoded protein is CSARDSVDFLGEQYF.

The J gene is TRBJ1-6, the V gene TRBV6-5, with D unclear. The V and J ends lost 0 bases and 7 bases respectively, with 10 bases between them. Germline CDR1 and CDR2: MNHEY and SVGAGI. This CDR3 comprises 15 residues. The CDR3 here is CASSYSPLGNSPLHF. The CDR3 nucleotides are TGTGCCAGCAGTTACTCCCCCCTAGGCAATTCACCCCTCCACTTT.

This clonotype was seen ten or more times. V usage is TRBV12-3 or TRBV12-4 and J usage is TRBJ1-2; possibly TRBD1 for D (5 bases). Deletions cut 3 bases from V and 7 bases from J, with 15 bases between. The CDR3 has 14 residues. CDR3 nucleotides: TGTGCCAGCAGTTTTGGGCAGGGTATTGGTGGCTACACCTTC. This gives the protein CASSFGQGIGGYTF.

This clonotype was detected many times. J is TRBJ2-7 and V is TRBV29-1, with D unclear. This CDR3 has 13 residues. Germline CDR1 and CDR2: SQVTM and ANQGSEA. The ends were cut back, 4 bases at V and 2 bases at J, with 12 bases in the middle. The CDR3 bases are TGCAGCGTTGGCTGGATGTACCCCTACGAGCAGTACTTC. It translates to CSVGWMYPYEQYF.

V is TRBV11-2 and J is TRBJ2-5, with D tentatively TRBD1 (6 bases). Germline-derived CDR1 and CDR2 are SGHAT and FQNNGV. This CDR3 spans 15 amino acids. V dropped 5 bases and J dropped 4 bases, with 17 bases sitting between them. CDR3 nucleotides: TGTGCCAGCAGCCTTACCGGGACAATCTCAGAGACCCAGTACTTC. The encoded protein is CASSLTGTISETQYF.

The CDR3 DNA reads as TGTGCCAGCAGCTTAGCGCCAATCCTTCTAGGGGAGACCCAGTACTTC. Amino acids: CASSLAPILLGETQYF. V is TRBV7-2 and J is TRBJ2-5; D not certain. The germline V gene encodes CDR1 SGHTA and CDR2 FQGNSA. This CDR3 is 16 amino acids long. The ends were cut back, 0 bases at V and 5 bases at J, with 16 bases in the middle.

This clonotype was picked up a small number of times. The genes are TRBV7-9 and TRBJ2-1; TRBD1 matches 7 bases. This CDR3 has 14 residues. Germline trimming cut 3 bases from V and 5 bases from J; bases unmatched to any gene: 4. Germline CDR1 and CDR2: SEHNR and FQNEAQ (reference sequence). The CDR3: CASSLTGWDNEQFF. Here the CDR3 DNA reads TGTGCCAGCAGCTTGACAGGGTGGGACAATGAGCAGTTCTTC.

The chain couples TRBV4-3 to TRBJ1-2; TRBD1 might be the D (5 bases). CDR1 and CDR2 from the germline V gene are LGHNA and YSLEER. The CDR3 is 16 residues long. V dropped 3 bases and J dropped 6 bases, with 20 bases sitting between them. DNA for the CDR3: TGCGCCAGCAGCCAGGGGGGGTGGGTTTCCCAGCATGGCTACACCTTC. Amino acids: CASSQGGWVSQHGYTF.

This clonotype was seen ten or more times. The chain uses TRBV3-1 and TRBJ2-1, with 7 bases fitting TRBD1. Germline V gene lookup returns CDR1 LGHDT and CDR2 YNNKEL (reference sequence). This CDR3 contains 14 residues. Losses at the gene ends were 4 bases for V and 5 bases for J; bases not matched to a gene: 5. The CDR3 bases are TGTGCCAGCAGCCGCCGGGACAGAGACAATGAGCAGTTCTTC. Residues: CASSRRDRDNEQFF.

This clonotype was found a few times. The J gene is TRBJ2-7, the V gene TRBV7-2; D is undetermined. Germline V lookup: CDR1 SGHTA, CDR2 FQGNSA. The V and J ends lost 1 base and 3 bases respectively, with 13 bases between them. This CDR3 comprises 15 residues. CDR3 bases: TGTGCCAGCAGCTTAGTCGGCCGAACCAACTACGAGCAGTACTTC. The encoded protein is CASSLVGRTNYEQYF.